The rows below give T cell receptor beta chains drawn from one sample of a study of blood T cell repertoires in COVID-19. The data were produced by immunoSEQ multiplex PCR, yet TCRdb's version contains in-frame clones alone and is incomplete. The sample lists some 180,000 clones; about 83% were seen once. The sequencing sample was made of peripheral blood. These receptor sequences come from a woman older than 75 with COVID-19, enrolled during active disease. Both conserved end residues are part of each CDR3. Fields, in order: J gene, clone size, D gene, V gene, CDR3 DNA, CDR3 protein. D genes are given only for firm matches. Size values are once, few and many counts, or a class for expanded clones, and some rows have none.

TRBJ1-1 | NA | NA | TRBV9 | TGTGCCAGCAGCAATCAGGTGGGGAGGACCCACACTGAAGCTTTCTTT | CASSNQVGRTHTEAFF
TRBJ1-6 | NA | TRBD1 | TRBV18 | TGTGCCAGCTCACCGACAGGGGGGTATCCACCCCTCCACTTT | CASSPTGGYPPLHF
TRBJ2-2 | NA | NA | TRBV21-1 | TGTGCCAGCAGCAAATCCCCCCTTGGGACGGTTGACAGGGCCGGGGAGCTGTTTTTT | CASSKSPLGTVDRAGELFF
TRBJ1-3 | NA | NA | TRBV28 | TGTGCCAGCAGTTTATTGCAGTTGGGACTCCTGGGAAACACCATATATTTT | CASSLLQLGLLGNTIYF
TRBJ2-5 | NA | TRBD2 | TRBV6-6 | TGTGCCAGCAGTTACTCACTAGCGGACCAAGAGACCCAGTACTTC | CASSYSLADQETQYF
TRBJ1-3 | NA | NA | TRBV28 | TGTGCCAGCAGTGTAAAAAACACCATATATTTT | CASSVKNTIYF
TRBJ2-3 | few | NA | TRBV10-3 | TGTGCCCTCCATCAGGGCCAAGATACGCAGTATTTT | CALHQGQDTQYF
TRBJ2-5 | NA | TRBD1 | TRBV18 | TGTGCCAGCTCACCACTTGGACAGGGGCTCCAAGAGACCCAGTACTTC | CASSPLGQGLQETQYF
TRBJ1-1 | few | NA | TRBV7-2 | TGTGCCAGCAGCTTTCAGGCAGCCACTGAAGCTTTCTTT | CASSFQAATEAFF
TRBJ2-7 | NA | TRBD1 | TRBV27 | TGTGCCAGCAGTTTCCCGGGACAGGGCTTACGGGAGCAGTACTTC | CASSFPGQGLREQYF
TRBJ2-2 | NA | TRBD2 | TRBV6-5 | TGTGCCAGCAGTCTACTAGCGGGGGGTGCCGGGGAGCTGTTTTTT | CASSLLAGGAGELFF
TRBJ1-4 | NA | TRBD1 | TRBV12-5 | TGTGCTAGTGGTATGGGACAGGGTAATGAAAAACTGTTTTTT | CASGMGQGNEKLFF
TRBJ2-7 | NA | TRBD2 | TRBV5-4 | TGTGCCAGCAGCCCGGCGGCGGGGGTTGTCTCCTACGAGCAGTACTTC | CASSPAAGVVSYEQYF
TRBJ2-3 | NA | TRBD2 | TRBV6-2/TRBV6-3 | TGTGCCAGCAGTTCCCCCCGGCGGGGGGGCCAGGATACGCAGTATTTT | CASSSPRRGGQDTQYF
TRBJ1-1 | NA | NA | TRBV29-1 | TGCAGCGTCGACATGAACACTGAAGCTTTCTTT | CSVDMNTEAFF
TRBJ2-5 | NA | TRBD2 | TRBV9 | TGTGCCAGCAGCGTAGCCTTTGGACTAGTGGAGACCCAGTACTTC | CASSVAFGLVETQYF
TRBJ2-1 | once | TRBD2 | TRBV7-3 | TGTGCCAGCAGCTCAGAGAGAGGTAGCGGGGGTATCCCTTACAGTGAGCAGTTCTTC | CASSSERGSGGIPYSEQFF
TRBJ1-1 | NA | TRBD1 | TRBV27 | TGTGCCAGCAGCAGAGCACAGGGGGTCGGTGAAGCTTTCTTT | CASSRAQGVGEAFF
TRBJ1-1 | once | NA | TRBV7-8 | TGTGCCAGCAGCTTAGATACGGGACACCTAAACACTGAAGCTTTCTTT | CASSLDTGHLNTEAFF
TRBJ2-3 | NA | NA | TRBV19 | TGTGCCAGTAGGAGGGACTCCACAGATACGCAGTATTTT | CASRRDSTDTQYF
TRBJ2-5 | NA | TRBD2 | TRBV2 | TGTGCCAGCAGTGAAGTTGGGACTAGCGGGAAGGGGACCCAGTACTTC | CASSEVGTSGKGTQYF
TRBJ2-6 | NA | NA | TRBV19 | TGTGCCAGTAGTGTCCGGGGGAAGGCTGGGGCCAACGTCCTGACTTTC | CASSVRGKAGANVLTF
TRBJ1-6 | NA | NA | TRBV6-5 | TGTGCCAGCTGTCGGTTTGGTAGTTCACCCCTCCACTTT | CASCRFGSSPLHF
TRBJ2-5 | once | NA | TRBV2 | TGTGCCAGCCAGGAAGGCCAGGGCGGGACCCAGTACTTC | CASQEGQGGTQYF
TRBJ2-7 | NA | NA | TRBV19 | TGTGCCAGTAGTATCGGGGGAAGCTACGAGCAGTACTTC | CASSIGGSYEQYF
TRBJ2-1 | NA | NA | TRBV5-4 | TGTGCCAGCAGCGCCTCCCCACTGGGGGGAATTGGCAATGAGCAGTTCTTC | CASSASPLGGIGNEQFF
TRBJ2-7 | once | NA | TRBV5-6 | TGTGCCAGCAGCTTGAGGAGGGTTCTGGGCGAGCAGTACTTC | CASSLRRVLGEQYF
TRBJ1-1 | few | TRBD1 | TRBV10-3 | TGTGCCATCAGTGATGGGACAGGGAGCACTGAAGCTTTCTTT | CAISDGTGSTEAFF
TRBJ1-1 | NA | NA | TRBV20-1 | TGCAGTGCTAGTATCCGGAACACTGAAGCTTTCTTT | CSASIRNTEAFF
TRBJ2-5 | NA | TRBD2 | TRBV2 | TGTGCCAGCAGAGAGCGGGGGGCCCTCGGGACCCAGTACTTC | CASRERGALGTQYF